These 4 T cell receptor beta chains share one sample of origin, sequenced in a study of cytomegalovirus exposure and HLA in healthy donors (dated by TCRdb to 2015 to 2018). The method was the immunoSEQ multiplex PCR assay. A mixture of 60 forward primers for TCR Vbeta segments and 13 reverse primers for TCR Jbeta segments was used in the multiplex PCR. Sourced from immuneACCESS, this table was stored by TCRdb with only in-frame sequences that have V and J called. A share of the clones is absent; for the studies checked, an unresolved V gene accounts for under half, and the remainder has no known explanation. This sample gives roughly 200,000 clones in total; about four fifths of them show up just once. About 2.6% of the sample is in the top ten clones. The material sequenced was PBMCs. All receptors come from a female donor in good health and CMV-seronegative.

This clone turned up a few times. The CDR3 DNA follows: TGTGCCAGCAGTGAGGGGGCGACCGAGCAGTACTTC. Protein product: CASSEGATEQYF. This chain connects TRBV6-1 to TRBJ2-7; D is perhaps TRBD1 (6 bases). The ends were cut back, 3 bases at V and 6 bases at J, with 9 bases in the middle. CDR1 and CDR2 from the germline V gene are MNHNS and SASEGT. The CDR3 contains 12 residues.

V and J are TRBV6-5 and TRBJ1-1; tentative D call: TRBD1 (5 bases). CDR1 MNHEY and CDR2 SVGAGI come from the germline V gene. This CDR3 has 16 residues. The V end was cut by 0 bases, the J end by 4 bases, with 15 bases between. CDR3 amino acids: CASSYSRRGVSTEAFF. The CDR3 DNA is TGTGCCAGCAGTTACTCGAGGCGGGGCGTGAGCACTGAAGCTTTCTTT.

The V call is TRBV19, the J call TRBJ1-1, with D maybe TRBD1 (6 bases). V lost 6 bases and J lost 5, with 25 bases in between. In germline, CDR1 is LNHDA, CDR2 SQIVND (reference sequence). The CDR3 length is 17 residues. CDR3 residues: CASRWSGRGGRETEAFF. The CDR3 DNA follows: TGTGCCAGTAGGTGGAGCGGCAGGGGCGGGAGGGAAACTGAAGCTTTCTTT.

This clone was seen only a few times. V is TRBV28 and J is TRBJ2-1; D perhaps matches TRBD1 (6 bases). This CDR3 has 13 amino acids. V lost 7 bases, J lost 7 bases, and 14 bases lay in between. Germline V gene sequence: CDR1 MDHEN, CDR2 SYDVKM. The CDR3, as DNA: TGTGCCAGCATCAACAGGGCAGTAAATGAGCAGTTCTTC. Its protein product is CASINRAVNEQFF.